This T cell receptor (beta chain) was sequenced for a study of blood T cell repertoires in COVID-19. Study as a whole: Spain, Italy and the United States supplied samples that represented acute and convalescent COVID-19. PBMCs, B-cell-depleted T cells, or T cells were the source of the cDNA or gDNA that made up the material.

CDR1 is SGHAT, CDR2 FQNNGV, per germline. Trimming cost V 0 bases and J 6 bases; bases outside gene matches: 7. This CDR3 contains 17 residues. As originally analysed: The authors estimated nucleated cell counts from reference gene primer amplification. The table came from immunoSEQ multiplex PCR; TCRdb's copy has only in-frame clones and leaves some out. That table is the source of V, J and clone size, and D and trimming were worked out from the DNA. This repertoire shows nearly 200,000 clones, 84% found once; its top ten account for roughly 20%. The chain employs TRBV11-2 and TRBJ2-3, with TRBD1 identical over 12 bases. This TCR derives from a human donor in a cohort sampled during active COVID-19. Sequenced material: peripheral blood. CDR3 protein: CASSLEYGTGGSDTQYF. CDR3 DNA sequence: TGTGCCAGCAGCTTAGAGTACGGGACAGGGGGCTCGGATACGCAGTATTTT.